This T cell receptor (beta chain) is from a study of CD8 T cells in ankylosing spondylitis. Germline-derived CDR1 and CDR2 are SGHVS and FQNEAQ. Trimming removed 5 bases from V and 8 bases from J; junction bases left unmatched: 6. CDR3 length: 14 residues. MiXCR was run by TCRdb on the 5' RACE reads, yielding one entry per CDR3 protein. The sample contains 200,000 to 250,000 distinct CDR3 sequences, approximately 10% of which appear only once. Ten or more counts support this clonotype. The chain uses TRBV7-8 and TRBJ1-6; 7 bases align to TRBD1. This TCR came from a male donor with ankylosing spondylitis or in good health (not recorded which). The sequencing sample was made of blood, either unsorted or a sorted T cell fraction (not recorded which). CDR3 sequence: CASSVWTGYSPLHF. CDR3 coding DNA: TGTGCCAGCAGCGTCTGGACAGGTTATTCACCCCTCCACTTT.